Listed below are T cell receptor beta chains from one sample, sequenced in a study of blood T cells in healthy people across ages. TCRdb itself ran the 5' RACE reads through MiXCR, one entry per CDR3 protein. The sample has hundreds of thousands of distinct CDR3 sequences, under 70% seen once. The sequenced material came from blood. The receptors derive from a man in his 60s in good health. Each CDR3 is given with its conserved first and last residue. Fields, in order: CDR3 DNA, CDR3 protein, clone size, D gene, J gene, CDR3 length, V gene. D genes are given only for firm matches. Clone size is stated in some rows and not others, as once, few, many or a class when expanded.

TGTGCCAGCAGCCCAGATTTAGGGGGGAACGGGGAGACCCAGTACTTC | CASSPDLGGNGETQYF | - | - | TRBJ2-5 | 16 | TRBV7-9
TGCAGCCTCACCGTTTCCGGGGGAGCAGATACGCAGTATTTT | CSLTVSGGADTQYF | - | - | TRBJ2-3 | 14 | TRBV29-1
TGTGCCAGCAGTCCGACAGGGGCGGCGACCTACGAGCAGTACTTC | CASSPTGAATYEQYF | - | TRBD1 | TRBJ2-7 | 15 | TRBV12-3/TRBV12-4
TGCAGTGCTAGAGCCACGGGACAGGGGGGGATTGAGACCCAGTACTTC | CSARATGQGGIETQYF | few | TRBD1 | TRBJ2-5 | 16 | TRBV20-1
TGTGCCATCAGTGAGGGTCTCCGGGAGCAGTACTTC | CAISEGLREQYF | - | - | TRBJ2-5 | 12 | TRBV10-3
TGCGCCAGCAGCCAAGATCTAGGGGCCGCTGGCGGCTACACCTTC | CASSQDLGAAGGYTF | few | - | TRBJ1-2 | 15 | TRBV4-1
TGTGCCAGCAGCCTCCAGGGAGACGGTTCACCCCTCCACTTT | CASSLQGDGSPLHF | few | - | TRBJ1-6 | 14 | TRBV6-2/TRBV6-3
TGTGCCACCAGCTGGTCTGGACTAGCCTACTTTGAGACCCAGTACTTC | CATSWSGLAYFETQYF | few | TRBD2 | TRBJ2-5 | 16 | TRBV15
TGTGCCAGCAGCTTCGGTGGGGCCCAAGAGACCCAGTACTTC | CASSFGGAQETQYF | many | - | TRBJ2-5 | 14 | TRBV11-2
TGTGCCAGCAGCCAAGTAGTAGAGACCCAGTACTTC | CASSQVVETQYF | - | - | TRBJ2-5 | 12 | TRBV3-1
TGTGCCAGCAGCTTTTCCCCCCCGGGACAGGGGTATGGCTACACCTTC | CASSFSPPGQGYGYTF | - | TRBD1 | TRBJ1-2 | 16 | TRBV7-2
TGTGCCAGCAGTGACCGGGACAGGGGGCCCAAAAACATTCAGTACTTC | CASSDRDRGPKNIQYF | - | TRBD1 | TRBJ2-4 | 16 | TRBV6-1
TGTGCCAGCCGACTAGCGGACGAGCAGTACTTC | CASRLADEQYF | - | TRBD2 | TRBJ2-7 | 11 | TRBV6-6
TGTGCCAGCAGCCAAGACGGTCAAAGGCCCCAGCATTTT | CASSQDGQRPQHF | - | - | TRBJ1-5 | 13 | TRBV3-1
TGTGCCAGCAGACAGAACACTGAAGCTTTCTTT | CASRQNTEAFF | - | - | TRBJ1-1 | 11 | TRBV2
TGTGCCAGCAGCTGGTCAGAGACTAGCGGCTCCTACAATGAGCAGTTCTTC | CASSWSETSGSYNEQFF | - | TRBD2 | TRBJ2-1 | 17 | TRBV9
TGTGCCAGCAGCTCCGGGGGGGCCGGAAAGACCCAGTATTTC | CASSSGGAGKTQYF | - | TRBD2 | TRBJ2-5 | 14 | TRBV11-2
TGTGCCAGCAGCTTCCCGGGGGAGCAGTACTTC | CASSFPGEQYF | - | - | TRBJ2-4 | 11 | TRBV7-2
TGCGCCAGCAGCCCCCTCGGGATCTCCGGGAATGAGCAGTTCTTC | CASSPLGISGNEQFF | - | - | TRBJ2-1 | 15 | TRBV4-1
TGTGCCAGCAGCCTGGGGCCCGGAGCTAATCAAGAGACCCAGTACTTC | CASSLGPGANQETQYF | - | - | TRBJ2-5 | 16 | TRBV4-2
TGTGCCAGCAGCGGGGACAGGGGGGCAGATACGCAGTATTTT | CASSGDRGADTQYF | - | TRBD1 | TRBJ2-3 | 14 | TRBV5-6
TGTGCCAGCGGGGTCTACGAGCAGTACTTC | CASGVYEQYF | - | - | TRBJ2-7 | 10 | TRBV27
TGTGCCAGCAGCTTGTTGAGGGGAAGAGGGAATGAGCAGTTCTTC | CASSLLRGRGNEQFF | once | - | TRBJ2-1 | 15 | TRBV5-5
TGTGCCAGTGGGAACCATCAGGGGGGTCAAGAGACCCAGTACTTC | CASGNHQGGQETQYF | - | - | TRBJ2-5 | 15 | TRBV19
TGTGCCAGCAGCGTACCTCTAGCGGGGGAATATACCGGGGAGCTGTTTTTT | CASSVPLAGEYTGELFF | few | TRBD2 | TRBJ2-2 | 17 | TRBV9
TGTGCCAGCAGCCCTGACCCGCGGGGGGTTCGTGGGACCCAGTACTTC | CASSPDPRGVRGTQYF | few | TRBD2 | TRBJ2-5 | 16 | TRBV9
TGTGCCAGCAGCATCTTGAGCGGGGTCGTCTACAATGAGCAGTTCTTC | CASSILSGVVYNEQFF | - | TRBD2 | TRBJ2-1 | 16 | TRBV7-2
TGCGCCAGCAGCACGACAGGGTTCAATGAGCAGTTCTTC | CASSTTGFNEQFF | - | TRBD1 | TRBJ2-1 | 13 | TRBV5-1
TGTGCCAGCAGGAGGGAGAACACTGAAGCTTTCTTT | CASRRENTEAFF | few | - | TRBJ1-1 | 12 | TRBV6-5
TGTGCCAGCAGCTTCGGGGGTTCCAATCAGCCCCAGCATTTT | CASSFGGSNQPQHF | - | - | TRBJ1-5 | 14 | TRBV5-4
TGTGCCAGCAGTGAGAGGGGACTAGCGGGGTCCGTATACAATGAGCAGTACTTC | CASSERGLAGSVYNEQYF | - | TRBD2 | TRBJ2-5 | 18 | TRBV2